Included here is one T cell receptor beta chain sequence, with context. The entry originates in a study of blood T cell repertoires in COVID-19. TCRdb's copy holds only in-frame clones and misses some; the assay was immunoSEQ multiplex PCR. The sample includes under 400,000 clones, 80% to 90% of them seen just once. This CDR3 contains 15 residues. CDR1 is LNHNV and CDR2 is YYDKDF in the germline V gene (reference sequence). The V end lost 5 bases, the J end lost 8 bases, and 21 bases lay between the germline ends. Living in 24 US areas, the participants were between 18 and 89 years of age. Sequencing was done on a sample of PBMCs or T cells enriched from blood (not recorded which). The receptor comes from a woman in her 40s with acute COVID-19. The V call is TRBV15, the J call TRBJ1-2; tentatively, D is TRBD1 (5 bases). The CDR3 bases are TGTGCCACCAGCGATACGGATTCAATGACAGCGGGCTACACCTTC. It codes for CATSDTDSMTAGYTF. Combining the CDR3 with reference TRBV15 and TRBJ1-2 gives the whole variable domain DAMVIQNPRYQVTQFGKPVTLSCSQTLNHNVMYWYQQKSSQAPKLLFHYYDKDFNNEADTPDNFQSRRPNTSFCFLDIRSPGLGDTAMYLCATSDTDSMTAGYTFGSGTRLTVV.